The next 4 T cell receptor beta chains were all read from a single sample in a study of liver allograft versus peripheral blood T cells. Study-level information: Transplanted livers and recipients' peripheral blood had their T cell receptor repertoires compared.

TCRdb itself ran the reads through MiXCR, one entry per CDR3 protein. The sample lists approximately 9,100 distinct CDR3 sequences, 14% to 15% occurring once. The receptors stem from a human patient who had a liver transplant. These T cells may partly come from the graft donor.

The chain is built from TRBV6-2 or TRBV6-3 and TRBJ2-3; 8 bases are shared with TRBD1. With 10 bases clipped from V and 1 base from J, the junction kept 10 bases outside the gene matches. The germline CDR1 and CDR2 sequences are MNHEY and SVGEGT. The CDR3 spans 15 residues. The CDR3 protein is CATRGQVGGTDTQYF. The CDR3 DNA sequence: TGTGCCACCAGGGGACAGGTGGGCGGCACAGATACGCAGTATTTT.

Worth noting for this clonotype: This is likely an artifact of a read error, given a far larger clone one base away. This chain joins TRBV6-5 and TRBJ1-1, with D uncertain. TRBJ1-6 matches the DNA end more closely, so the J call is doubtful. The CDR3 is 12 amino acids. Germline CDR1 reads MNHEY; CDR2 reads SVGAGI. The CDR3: CTSSYLRSPLHF. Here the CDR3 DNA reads TGTACCAGCAGTTACCTTCGGTCACCCCTCCACTTT.

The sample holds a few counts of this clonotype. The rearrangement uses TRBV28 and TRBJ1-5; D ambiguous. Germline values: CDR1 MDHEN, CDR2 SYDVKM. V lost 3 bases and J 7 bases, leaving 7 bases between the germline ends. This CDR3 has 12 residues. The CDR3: CASSLETQPQHF. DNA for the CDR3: TGTGCCAGCAGTTTGGAAACCCAGCCCCAGCATTTT.

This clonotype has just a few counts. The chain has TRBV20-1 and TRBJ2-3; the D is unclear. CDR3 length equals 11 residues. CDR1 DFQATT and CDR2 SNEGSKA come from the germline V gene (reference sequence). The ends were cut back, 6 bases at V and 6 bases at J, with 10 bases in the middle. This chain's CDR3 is CSATIRDTQYF. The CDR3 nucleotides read TGCAGTGCGACCATCCGTGATACGCAGTATTTT.